This TCR beta chain is drawn from a study of blood T cell repertoires in COVID-19. The wider study: The study drew acute and convalescent COVID-19 samples from the United States, Italy and Spain. Sample material is recorded as cDNA or gDNA derived from T cells, B-cell-depleted T cells, or PBMCs.

In the original analysis: Amplifying reference gene primers gave estimates of nucleated cell counts. Produced via immunoSEQ multiplex PCR; TCRdb's table is partial and in-frame only. V and J calls plus clone size are reproduced from that table; the DNA served to infer D and trimming. The sample has around 81,000 clones, approximately 80% seen once. Per germline, CDR1 SGHRS and CDR2 YFSETQ. This CDR3 has 14 amino acids. The V and J ends lost 4 bases and 3 bases respectively, with 12 bases between them. Of note for this clone: The sample holds other DNA sequences that translate to the same CDR3.

Sequenced: peripheral blood. The TCR was taken from a human donor in a cohort sampled during active COVID-19. The chain combines TRBV5-1 with TRBJ2-3; D is perhaps TRBD1 (8 bases). The CDR3 loop reads CASSLQGGTDTQYF. The CDR3 bases are TGCGCCAGCAGCCTACAGGGGGGGACAGATACGCAGTATTTT.